A single sample is the source of the 12 T cell receptor beta chains below, sequenced in a study of T cell repertoires in aging, cancer and after chemotherapy. A mixed TRB-A/B primer pool amplified rearranged TRB by multiplex touch-down PCR. TCRdb reanalysed the multiplex PCR reads using MiXCR and keeps one entry per CDR3 protein. The sample lists about 6,700 distinct CDR3 sequences, about 20% occurring once. Amplification of TCR beta used genomic DNA extracted from peripheral blood. The sample comprised blood. The receptor source for this set is a human donor with a blood cancer.

V gene TRBV12-3 or TRBV12-4 combines with J gene TRBJ1-4, with 8 bases lining up with TRBD1. CDR3 length: 16 residues. Trimming cost V 5 bases and J 1 base; bases outside gene matches: 6. The CDR3 region has the DNA TGTGCCAGCAGTATGAGACAGGGGTTAACTAATGAAAAACTGTTTTTT. It is translated as CASSMRQGLTNEKLFF.

This rearrangement joins TRBV20-1 to TRBJ2-3, with 10 bases lining up with TRBD2. This CDR3 spans 15 amino acids. The V and J ends lost 1 base and 7 bases, in that order; junction bases with no gene match: 8. The germline V gene encodes CDR1 DFQATT and CDR2 SNEGSKA (reference sequence). The CDR3 bases are TGCAGTGCTAGAGTCGGGCTAGCGGGAGCCCATACGCAGTATTTT. It specifies CSARVGLAGAHTQYF.

This clonotype is medium-sized. The V gene is TRBV12-3 or TRBV12-4, the J gene TRBJ2-3, with TRBD2 matching over 10 bases. CDR3 size: 16 residues. Trimming cost V 6 bases and J 5 bases; bases outside gene matches: 11. For the CDR3, the DNA is TGTGCCAGCAGCGACTCTTTCGGACTAGCGGTAGATACGCAGTATTTT. Its translation is CASSDSFGLAVDTQYF.

The chain employs TRBV28 and TRBJ2-1, with D tentatively TRBD1 (7 bases). This CDR3 spans 16 amino acids. V lost 3 bases and J lost 8, with 20 bases in between. Per the germline V gene, CDR1 is MDHEN and CDR2 is SYDVKM. DNA for the CDR3: TGTGCCAGCAGTTTGCTTGGGGCAGGGGGGATCTATGAGCAGTTCTTC. It translates to CASSLLGAGGIYEQFF.

This chain joins TRBV30 and TRBJ1-1, with TRBD1 identical over 7 bases. The V gene end was trimmed by 0 bases and the J gene end by 11 bases; junction bases not matched to a gene: 12. Per the germline V gene, CDR1 is GTSNPN and CDR2 is SVGIG (reference sequence). The CDR3 has 14 amino acids. The CDR3 nucleotides are TGTGCCTGGAGTGTACAGGGGCCTACTACGGGGGCTTTCTTT. It encodes CAWSVQGPTTGAFF.

The chain employs TRBV12-5 and TRBJ1-4; D remains ambiguous. CDR3 length equals 14 residues. Trimming took 6 bases from V and 4 from J, leaving 12 bases between them. Per the germline V gene, CDR1 is LGHNT and CDR2 is FRNRAP. The DNA of the CDR3 is TGTGCTAGTGGGGATTCGTACCTTAATGAAAAACTGTTTTTT. It specifies CASGDSYLNEKLFF. Full variable domain (outside the CDR3, taken from reference TRBV12-5 and TRBJ1-4): DARVTQTPRHKVTEMGQEVTMRCQPILGHNTVFWYRQTMMQGLELLAYFRNRAPLDDSGMPKDRFSAEMPDATLATLKIQPSEPRDSAVYFCASGDSYLNEKLFFGSGTQLSVL.

This clonotype has just a few counts. The chain uses TRBV7-9 and TRBJ2-7, with D possibly being TRBD1 (5 bases). V shed 5 bases and J shed 7 bases, with 9 bases lying between them. The CDR3 totals 11 residues. Per the germline V gene, CDR1 is SEHNR and CDR2 is FQNEAQ (reference sequence). The CDR3 DNA follows: TGTGCCAGCAGCGCCAACAGGGAGCAGTACTTC. Encoded protein: CASSANREQYF.

The chain combines TRBV6-6 with TRBJ1-3, with D unclear. Between the trimmed V and J ends, which lost 6 bases and 0 bases, there was a span of 30 bases. The CDR3 runs 21 residues. CDR1 is MNHNY, CDR2 SVGAGI, per germline (reference sequence). The CDR3 DNA is TGTGCCAGCAGCCCAATTACTTTTGGGTTTTGGGTCGTTGGCTCTGGAAACACCATATATTTT. It yields the protein CASSPITFGFWVVGSGNTIYF.

J is TRBJ2-5 and V is TRBV24-1; weak D call: TRBD2 (6 bases). This CDR3 comprises 15 residues. V was cut by 3 bases and J by 8 bases, with 18 bases left in between. Germline assignment: CDR1 KGHDR and CDR2 SFDVKD. CDR3 loop: CATSDPGPSGVTQYF. CDR3 nucleotide sequence: TGTGCCACCAGTGATCCGGGACCGTCGGGGGTAACCCAGTACTTC.

As for this clonotype: This may be a read error, as it is one base from a much larger clone. This chain joins TRBV27 and TRBJ2-7; TRBD2 aligns across 9 bases. The length of the CDR3 is 15 residues. Germline CDR1 reads MNHEY; CDR2 reads SMNVEV (reference sequence). The CDR3 sequence: CASSSSGTSSHEQYF. The CDR3 coding sequence is TGTGCCAGCAGTTCGTCCGGGACTAGCTCCCACGAGCAGTACTTC.

A remark on this clonotype: A much larger clone lies a single base off, so this may be a read error. The J gene is TRBJ2-1, the V gene TRBV7-2; no reliable D call. The CDR3 covers 13 residues. Germline V lookup: CDR1 SGHTA, CDR2 FQGNSA. V lost 6 bases and J lost 3, with 9 bases in between. Written as DNA, the CDR3 is TGTGCCAGCAGTCCGGGTCACTACAATGAGCAGTTCTTC. Encoded protein: CASSPGHYNEQFF.

This clonotype is medium-sized in the sample. The genes are TRBV30 and TRBJ1-1; unclear D gene. The length of the CDR3 is 11 residues. CDR1 is GTSNPN and CDR2 is SVGIG in the germline V gene (reference sequence). The V end lost 1 base, the J end lost 6 bases, and 6 bases lay between the germline ends. For the CDR3, the DNA is TGTGCCTGGAGTGAAAAACCTGAAGCTTTCTTT. This codes for CAWSEKPEAFF.